This T cell receptor (beta chain) stems from a study of blood T cell repertoires in COVID-19. Study overall: PBMCs, B-cell-depleted T cells, or T cells provided the cDNA or gDNA that made up the material.

In the original processing: How many nucleated cells were present was estimated from reference gene primer amplification. The protocol was immunoSEQ multiplex PCR, while the TCRdb copy is restricted to in-frame clones and leaves out a portion. The DNA gave D and trimming, while V, J and clone size come from that table. The table shows 70,000 to 100,000 clones, with more than 75% occurring only once. CDR3 length: 15 amino acids. V gave up 0 bases and J gave up 8 bases, with 16 bases separating them. From germline, CDR1 is LGHDT and CDR2 YNNKEL (reference sequence). The TCR sequence derives from a woman older than 75 with active COVID-19. Input material: peripheral blood. This rearrangement joins TRBV3-1 (or the pseudogene TRBV3-2) to TRBJ1-2; possible D gene TRBD1, 5 bases. CDR3 loop: CASSQDCDRGRGYTF. CDR3 coding DNA: TGTGCCAGCAGCCAAGATTGCGACAGAGGAAGGGGCTACACCTTC.